This T cell receptor beta chain was found in a study of cytomegalovirus exposure and HLA in healthy donors (dated by TCRdb to about 2017). About the investigation overall: According to an earlier analysis of 450 to 650 of the donors, about 179 million T cells yielded 90 million to 140 million unique TCR beta sequences and 276 Gb of sequence data. A separate validation cohort of more than 100 different subjects was used in addition to the roughly 700-subject first cohort. The study used immunosequencing to profile the T cell repertoires of 666 subjects and linked those repertoires to cytomegalovirus serostatus. Among the roughly 400 genotyped donors, about 85% belonged to the genetic ancestry cluster associated with self-reported Caucasian donors. The study aimed to test whether cataloging public T cell receptors could reveal signatures of past pathogen exposure. Class I and class II HLA loci were covered by the typing at four-digit resolution. In a later analysis, previously published TCR beta repertoires from 666 donors were re-analyzed and high-resolution HLA genotyping was added so that TCR occurrence patterns could be studied. Four or five DR-DQ haplotypes were handled as single units for association and clustering because linkage in the cohort was strong. Around 300 gigabases of sequencing data and some 85 million unique TCR sequences were included in an early release covering roughly 600 HLA-typed donors. Genome-wide SNP genotypes for about 60% of the 666 donors were used in a later genetic analysis, which treated that subset as a discovery cohort. Donor age, sex, ethnicity and CMV serostatus were compiled alongside the repertoire data. The later analysis used no new phenotypic data to find candidate immune exposures, relying instead on TCR beta sequences and their occurrence across donors. Among around 400 genotyped donors of the cohort, an average of about 240,000 unique TCR beta nucleotide sequences were sequenced per donor, about a sixth of them non-productive. All discovery cohort repertoires had been generated on a single sequencing platform. To predict cytomegalovirus infection status, the study combined high-throughput TCR immunosequencing, statistical association of individual TCRs with disease status, and machine learning. The number of donors typed differed by locus, with about 629-630 for A, B, C, DRB1 and DQB1, roughly 520 for DQA1, approximately 570 for DPA1, and about 450 for DPB1. An earlier analysis of fewer than 700 of the donors applied high-throughput TCR beta sequencing to assess whether each TCR beta V gene segment acted as functional or pseudogenic.

Comment on this clone: Its antigen remains undetermined.

There are 15 amino acids in the CDR3, from cysteine to phenylalanine inclusive. Solely the CDR3 DNA is kept, with 45 bases framed from the first base. V is cut by 2 bases and J by 3 bases, and the space between the germline ends is 14 bases. The germline V gene specifies SGHTA as CDR1 and FQGNSA as CDR2. The library was made by the immunoSEQ multiplex PCR assay. For the multiplex PCR, a mixture combining 60 forward primers for TCR Vbeta segments and 13 reverse primers for TCR Jbeta segments was used. Amplification of the CDR3 region of rearranged TCR beta genes was performed with a multiplex PCR assay on genomic DNA. Amplified TCR beta libraries were sequenced as 87-base-pair reads on the Illumina HiSeq System. As for the original processing: A later analysis counted some 74 million unique TCR beta chains across the 640 or so repertoires, and some 12 million of these chains were shared by at least two donors. Raw reads were error-corrected and collapsed into unique sequences with a nearest-neighbor algorithm that merged closely related sequences to remove PCR and sequencing errors. V, D and J gene segments were assigned by aligning CDR3 sequences to IMGT reference sequences. For a sequence to be retained, a match of at least six nucleotides to both a V gene segment and a J gene segment was required. Rearrangements were called productive when the CDR3 lacked stop codons and stayed in frame with V and J; all others were non-productive. Following IMGT convention, CDR3 was defined as the stretch from the second conserved V-encoded cysteine to the conserved J-encoded phenylalanine. The earlier analysis of fewer than 750 of the donors excluded sequences that lacked an unambiguous match to a single V gene segment. An earlier analysis of about 590 of the donors classified V segments as functional when productive rearrangements were above 56.7% and as segregating when the standard deviation between donors was above 5%. A statistical classification framework was built for diagnosing cytomegalovirus status from the catalog of TCR beta chain sequences. In a later analysis, V and J genes were assigned by comparing TCR nucleotide sequences against IMGT/GENE-DB human TR gene sequences. In a later analysis, CDR3 sequences and most-parsimonious VDJ recombination scenarios were assigned using the TCRdist pipeline. A later analysis defined each TCR beta chain by its CDR3 amino acid sequence plus V-gene family, and excluded reads lacking a unique V-gene family. A later analysis removed over 500 highly shared, low-generation-probability nucleotide sequences to deal with suspected cross-contamination and a sequencing artifact. In a later analysis, a clonal expansion index was calculated for each public chain from normalized within-repertoire ranks of inferred template counts. A later analysis computed generation probabilities with a VDJ recombination model fitted to out-of-frame rearrangements, and checked the results against IGoR. Hypergeometric tests were used in a later analysis to score TCR-TCR, TCR-HLA and TCR-CMV co-occurrence, with a repertoire-size bias correction applied to the TCR pairs. To estimate false discovery rates, a later analysis permuted the HLA or CMV assignments 20 times. In a later analysis, co-occurring TCRs were grouped with DBSCAN, and TCRdist sequence similarity was added when clustering was performed within HLA-allele-positive subsets. Repertoires with fewer than 30,000 or more than 120,000 public chains were left out of co-occurrence clustering, as were a handful of repertoires with anomalous nucleotide sharing. TCRdb retrieved this table from immuneACCESS and kept in-frame rearrangements only. Not all clones are present; in checked studies, unresolved V genes account for under half, and no reason is known for the remainder. D and trimming were read from the DNA, whereas the V and J calls and clone size are those reported in that table. The sample table includes 150,000 to 200,000 clones. The top ten hold around 1.9% of the sample.

The cohort was made up of about 670 healthy bone marrow donors. At the time of sampling, all cohort members were nominally healthy, though unrecorded immune exposures were likely present. The donor was CMV seronegative and was included in the group of approximately 350 seronegative cohort members. A peripheral blood sample was collected from each donor, and TCR beta sequencing was performed on peripheral blood mononuclear cells. The Qiagen DNeasy Blood Extraction Kit was used to extract genomic DNA from the blood cell samples. The paper as a whole reports these results and caveats: The cohort was sequenced for TCR beta chains only, and without alpha or paired-chain data the features that could be detected were limited. In a later genetic analysis, a missense DCLRE1C variant was associated with V-gene and J-gene trimming of TCR beta chains, and the association was replicated in an independent cohort. The classifier was reported to diagnose cytomegalovirus status with high specificity and sensitivity in both the original and validation cohorts. Assigning TCR associations to individual alleles was difficult when HLA alleles, especially DR and DQ, strongly co-occurred. Correlated functional status among segregating V segments might reflect linkage disequilibrium, but an unknown experimental factor could not be ruled out. Three of the identified cytomegalovirus-associated TCR beta chains were confirmed in vitro to be specific for cytomegalovirus antigens. Immune exposure information for the cohort was limited to CMV serostatus. The sequencing pipeline was judged likely to have produced a cluster of highly shared sequence variants as a technical artifact. A later analysis associated about 16,000 TCR beta sequences with specific HLA alleles at a false discovery rate of 0.05. The presence/absence analyses assumed that sequencing depth was roughly uniform across donors, and that assumption may not be true. In the study, around 150 TCR beta chains were listed as associated with cytomegalovirus. A further reported finding was that TCR beta sequences accurately predicted the HLA-A and HLA-B alleles for most subjects in the first cohort. According to the authors, the approach could potentially be generalized to other disease states and immunological phenotypes. Most CMV-associated TCR beta chains appeared to be HLA-restricted in a later analysis, and the HLA associations seemed to be driven largely by CMV exposure. In a later analysis, TCR association rates were found to vary across HLA loci, with the most associated TCRs seen for DRB1 alleles and the fewest for HLA-C alleles. While some public TCRs were present in many individuals, most TCR sequences turned up only very rarely across donors. Because HLA typing was unavailable for some donors at each locus, only the typed subset was used in association tests. A later analysis reported that several top co-occurrence clusters appeared linked to parvovirus B19, influenza, CMV and Epstein-Barr virus. In an earlier analysis of over 550 of the donors, most TCR beta V segments were observed in productive rearrangements about 90% or about 30% of the time, broadly matching IMGT annotations. Some IMGT-functional V segments, including TRBV6-2 and TRBV6-3, could not be distinguished by the 87-base-pair reads and were therefore excluded. In a later genetic analysis, fewer N-insertions in productive TCRs were reported among donors in an Asian-associated ancestry cluster than the roughly 700-donor mean. Because counts were too low, 15 or so rarely observed V segments, including chromosome 9 orphons, were excluded from the earlier analysis of roughly 580 of the donors. In a later analysis, HLA-associated TCR beta chains were found to be more clonally expanded and to have lower generation probabilities than equally common non-associated chains.

Rearrangement joined TRBV7-2 to TRBJ2-7, with a weak D call of TRBD2 (6 bases match). Sequences were obtained from PBMCs. The TCR sequence derives from a man aged 25 to 40 in good health and CMV-seronegative. CDR3 loop: CASSLSTSEVYEQYF. Read as DNA, the sequence is TGTGCCAGCAGCTTATCGACTAGTGAGGTCTACGAGCAGTACTTC.